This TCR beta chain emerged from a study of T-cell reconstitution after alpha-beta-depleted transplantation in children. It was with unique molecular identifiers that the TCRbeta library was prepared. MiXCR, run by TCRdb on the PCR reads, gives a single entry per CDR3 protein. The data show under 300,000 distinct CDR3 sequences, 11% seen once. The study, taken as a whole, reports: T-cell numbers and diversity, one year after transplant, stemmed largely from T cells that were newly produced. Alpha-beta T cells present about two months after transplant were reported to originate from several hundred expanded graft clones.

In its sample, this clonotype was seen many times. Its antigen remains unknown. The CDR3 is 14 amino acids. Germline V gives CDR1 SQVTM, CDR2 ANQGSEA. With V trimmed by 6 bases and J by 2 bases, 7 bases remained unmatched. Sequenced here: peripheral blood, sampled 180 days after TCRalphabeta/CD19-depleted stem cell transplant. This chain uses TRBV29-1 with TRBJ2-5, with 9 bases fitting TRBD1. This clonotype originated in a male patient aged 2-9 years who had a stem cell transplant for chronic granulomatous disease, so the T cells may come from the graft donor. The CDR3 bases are TGCAGCGTAGGGACAGGGAATACTCAAGAGACCCAGTACTTC. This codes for CSVGTGNTQETQYF.